This T cell receptor (beta chain) was sequenced during a study of blood T cells in healthy people across ages. A second PCR of about 7 to 12 cycles used a sample-barcoded 5' primer and a J-beta primer mix. MiXCR, run by TCRdb on the 5' RACE reads, gives a single entry per CDR3 protein. The sample lists about 670,000 distinct CDR3 sequences; around 43% were seen once. The V end was cut by 6 bases, the J end by 5 bases, with 11 bases between. The CDR3 extends over 12 amino acids. CDR1 and CDR2 (germline): DFQATT, SNEGSKA (reference sequence). The sequenced sample was blood. The clonotype was recovered from a man at least 80 years old in good health. The genes are TRBV20-1 and TRBJ1-5; D unclear. The CDR3 DNA reads as TGCAGTGCCGGGCCTGGGCATCAGCCCCAGCATTTT. Encoded protein: CSAGPGHQPQHF.